Following are 5 T cell receptor beta chains from one sample sequenced in a study of blood T cell repertoires in COVID-19. The method was immunoSEQ multiplex PCR; TCRdb's version includes in-frame clones alone and lacks a portion of them. The sample lists over 200,000 clones, around 84% occurring once. Material for sequencing was PBMCs or T cells enriched from blood (not recorded which). The receptor set was obtained from a woman in her 40s who had recovered from COVID-19.

This chain connects TRBV18 to TRBJ1-3, with TRBD1 matching 8 bases. This CDR3 is 15 amino acids long. With V trimmed by 3 bases and J by 7 bases, 8 bases remained unmatched. Germline assignment: CDR1 KGHSH and CDR2 LQKENI. CDR3 in DNA: TGTGCCAGCTCACCGCCCTCGACAGGGGTCAACACCATATATTTT. This encodes CASSPPSTGVNTIYF.

The chain recombines TRBV30 with TRBJ1-5, with 7 positions matching TRBD1. CDR1 and CDR2 from the germline V gene are GTSNPN and SVGIG (reference sequence). This CDR3 has 15 residues. Trimming cost V 1 base and J 2 bases; bases outside gene matches: 5. This CDR3 is CAWSGQGSGNQPQHF. The CDR3 DNA sequence: TGTGCCTGGAGTGGACAGGGTTCGGGCAATCAGCCCCAGCATTTT. The full variable domain, rest sourced from reference TRBV30 and TRBJ1-5, is SQTIHQWPATLVQPVGSPLSLECTVEGTSNPNLYWYRQAAGRGLQLLFYSVGIGQISSEVPQNLSASRPQDRQFILSSKKLLLSDSGFYLCAWSGQGSGNQPQHFGDGTRLSIL.

V usage is TRBV29-1 and J usage is TRBJ1-2, with D possibly being TRBD1 (6 bases). CDR3 length: 12 residues. Trimming cost V 3 bases and J 5 bases, with 10 bases left between them. The germline V gene has CDR1 SQVTM and CDR2 ANQGSEA. The chain's CDR3 is CSVEGRGYGYTF. The CDR3 DNA is TGCAGCGTTGAGGGAAGGGGGTATGGCTACACCTTC.

The chain carries TRBV4-1 and TRBJ2-1, with 10 positions matching TRBD2. The germline V gene encodes CDR1 MGHRA and CDR2 YSYEKL. The V gene end was trimmed by 0 bases and the J gene end by 3 bases; junction bases not matched to a gene: 5. The CDR3 length is 17 residues. The CDR3 loop is CASSQDSRTSGYNEQFF. The CDR3 DNA sequence: TGCGCCAGCAGCCAAGATTCCCGGACTAGCGGCTACAATGAGCAGTTCTTC.

Of note for this clone: A read error may be the cause here, since a much bigger clone is one base away. This sample also contains other DNA sequences that code for the same CDR3. This chain links TRBV7-9 with TRBJ2-3; TRBD2 is a possible D gene (5 bases). From germline, CDR1 is SEHNR and CDR2 FQNEAQ (reference sequence). This CDR3 contains 12 residues. Trimming left V 5 bases short and J 5 bases short, with 8 bases between. Written as DNA, the CDR3 is TGTGCCAGCAGCCCGAGCGGAGATACGCAGTATTTT. Translation: CASSPSGDTQYF.